Shown below are 18 T cell receptor beta chains from a single sample sequenced in a study of T cells after yellow fever vaccination (dated 2019 in TCRdb). Libraries were built with 5' RACE. Sequencing was performed on an Illumina HiSeq 2500. TCRdb trimmed the raw reads at Q25, called clones with MiXCR and kept productive beta chains. Entries are consolidated by CDR3 protein sequence, retaining the most common genes and DNA. This sample is represented by hundreds of thousands of distinct CDR3 sequences; 8.5% to 9% of them were singletons. The biggest ten clones account for 18% of the sample. The intended sense of this specimen's treatment or condition label: live attenuated yellow fever vaccine strain. Sequences were derived from PBMCs, sampled on the day of the first yellow fever vaccination. The receptor set was obtained from a man aged 18 to 30 who received the YFV17D yellow fever vaccine.

V usage is TRBV12-3 or TRBV12-4 and J usage is TRBJ2-7; tentatively, D is TRBD1 (6 bases). With 5 bases removed from V and 4 bases from J, the gap between germline ends came to 15 bases. This CDR3 contains 14 residues. The CDR3 DNA is TGTGCCAGCAGTCACAGGGACCCCAAATACGAGCAGTACTTC. As protein: CASSHRDPKYEQYF.

This clonotype was seen many times. The chain is built from TRBV5-1 and TRBJ2-2; tentatively, D is TRBD2 (6 bases). Germline V gene sequence: CDR1 SGHRS, CDR2 YFSETQ. The CDR3 is 14 residues long. The V and J ends lost 4 bases and 3 bases respectively, with 10 bases between them. In DNA, the CDR3 is TGCGCCAGCAGCCTGCGGGGTTACACCGGGGAGCTGTTTTTT. Translated: CASSLRGYTGELFF.

CDR3 bases: TGCAGTGCTATCCCCGGGACAGGGGTCGCCGATCAGCCCCAGCATTTT. Protein product: CSAIPGTGVADQPQHF. The chain has TRBV20-1 and TRBJ1-5; 10 bases fit TRBD1. The germline CDR1 and CDR2 sequences are DFQATT and SNEGSKA (reference sequence). V lost 4 bases and J lost 5; bases outside the gene matches: 11. The CDR3 is 16 residues long.

The chain uses TRBV10-3 and TRBJ2-5; tentatively, D is TRBD1 (5 bases). The CDR3 totals 13 residues. CDR1 and CDR2 (germline): ENHRY, SYGVKD. V was trimmed by 6 bases and J by 4 bases, leaving 12 bases between them. This CDR3 is CAIRGTRGETQYF. CDR3 DNA sequence: TGTGCCATCAGGGGTACAAGGGGAGAGACCCAGTACTTC.

The chain uses TRBV7-8 and TRBJ1-5; D is uncertain. The length of the CDR3 is 13 residues. With 8 bases removed from V and 4 bases from J, the gap between germline ends came to 12 bases. Germline loops: CDR1 SGHVS, CDR2 FQNEAQ. Written as DNA, the CDR3 is TGTGCCAGCGGGTACAGCCAAAATCAGCCCCAGCATTTT. It encodes CASGYSQNQPQHF.

J is TRBJ1-2 and V is TRBV12-3 or TRBV12-4, with TRBD1 identical over 11 bases. Trimming removed 6 bases from V and 12 bases from J; junction bases left unmatched: 3. CDR3 size: 11 residues. DNA of the CDR3: TGTGCCAGCAGCCTGGGACAGGGGGACACCTTC. Protein product: CASSLGQGDTF.

The chain employs TRBV18 and TRBJ2-6; D assignment may be TRBD1 or TRBD2 (6 bases each). Germline V gene data show CDR1 as KGHSH and CDR2 as LQKENI. Trimming took 8 bases from V and 3 from J, leaving 20 bases between them. There are 17 residues in the CDR3. CDR3 in amino acids: CASAPVWGAVGANVLTF. The CDR3 nucleotides are TGTGCCAGCGCCCCGGTGTGGGGGGCGGTTGGGGCCAACGTCCTGACTTTC.

This clonotype came up many times. The CDR3 region is CASSLVAGPDTQYF. In nucleotides, the CDR3 is TGTGCCAGCAGCTTAGTAGCGGGGCCAGATACGCAGTATTTT. The chain joins TRBV7-2 to TRBJ2-3, with TRBD2 matching 8 bases. Unmatched junction bases numbered 1, after V lost 1 base and J lost 4 bases. The CDR3 covers 14 residues. In germline, CDR1 is SGHTA, CDR2 FQGNSA.

The rearrangement links TRBV27 to TRBJ2-3, with 7 nucleotides matching TRBD1. V gave up 6 bases and J gave up 4 bases; unmatched junction bases: 10. The CDR3 is 15 amino acids. Germline CDR1 MNHEY, CDR2 SMNVEV (reference sequence). The CDR3 DNA sequence: TGTGCCAGCAGGCCGCCGACAGGGATCGCAGATACGCAGTATTTT. Its translation: CASRPPTGIADTQYF.

This clonotype was seen only a few times. This chain links TRBV15 with TRBJ2-3, with D possibly TRBD1 on 6 matching bases. Germline CDR1 LNHNV, CDR2 YYDKDF (reference sequence). Trimming left V 5 bases short and J 7 bases short, with 19 bases between. The CDR3 runs to 15 residues. This chain's CDR3 is CATSGTPRQANTQYF. For the CDR3, the DNA is TGTGCCACCAGCGGAACGCCTCGACAGGCCAATACGCAGTATTTT. The whole variable domain, filled in from reference TRBV15 and TRBJ2-3, reads DAMVIQNPRYQVTQFGKPVTLSCSQTLNHNVMYWYQQKSSQAPKLLFHYYDKDFNNEADTPDNFQSRRPNTSFCFLDIRSPGLGDTAMYLCATSGTPRQANTQYFGPGTRLTVL.

This rearrangement joins TRBV12-3 or TRBV12-4 to TRBJ2-3; 8 bases match TRBD2. The CDR3 extends over 13 amino acids. V was clipped by 8 bases and J by 5 bases; unmatched bases: 6. As DNA, the CDR3 is TGTGCCAGCGGGCGGGGGGAGGTAGATACGCAGTATTTT. Protein product: CASGRGEVDTQYF.

This clonotype was detected only a few times. The chain employs TRBV7-9 and TRBJ2-6; D not certain. This CDR3 is built from 14 residues. Trimming pared 5 bases from V and 4 bases from J, leaving 9 bases between. Germline CDR1 is SEHNR and CDR2 is FQNEAQ (reference sequence). For the CDR3, the DNA is TGTGCCAGCAGCCCCTGGTCCGGGGCCAACGTCCTGACTTTC. Translating it yields CASSPWSGANVLTF.

This chain connects TRBV6-5 to TRBJ1-4; 9 nucleotides match TRBD1. CDR1 MNHEY and CDR2 SVGAGI come from the germline V gene. The CDR3 is made up of 14 amino acids. Unmatched junction bases numbered 8, after V lost 5 bases and J lost 10 bases. The CDR3 DNA is TGTGCCAGCAGTCACCGGGACAGGGTCGTAAAACTGTTTTTT. Protein: CASSHRDRVVKLFF.

In its sample, this clonotype was seen a few times. The rearrangement links TRBV12-5 to TRBJ2-3, with D tentatively TRBD2 (6 bases). Germline loops: CDR1 LGHNT, CDR2 FRNRAP. Trimming left V 6 bases short and J 6 bases short, with 13 bases between. This CDR3 has 13 amino acids. The CDR3: CASGGTWGDTQYF. As DNA, the CDR3 is TGTGCTAGTGGCGGGACTTGGGGGGATACGCAGTATTTT.

This clonotype was seen more than once but under ten times. The rearrangement uses TRBV5-1 and TRBJ2-4; the D gene is possibly TRBD1 (5 bases). V dropped 0 bases and J dropped 1 base, with 14 bases sitting between them. Germline CDR1 and CDR2: SGHRS and YFSETQ. CDR3 length: 17 residues. CDR3 in DNA: TGCGCCAGCAGCTTGGCCGAGACAGCACGGGCCAAAAACATTCAGTACTTC. It encodes CASSLAETARAKNIQYF.

A few counts support this clonotype. The rearrangement uses TRBV19 and TRBJ1-5; tentatively, D is TRBD1 (6 bases). In germline, CDR1 is LNHDA, CDR2 SQIVND (reference sequence). This CDR3 contains 12 residues. V was trimmed by 5 bases and J by 9 bases, leaving 11 bases between them. DNA of the CDR3: TGTGCCAGTAGTCCCGGGGGGCTGCCCCAGCATTTT. As protein: CASSPGGLPQHF.

This clonotype turned up a few times. The V gene is TRBV5-1, the J gene TRBJ1-4, with a weak D call TRBD1 (5 bases). Trimming left V 0 bases short and J 8 bases short, with 14 bases between. This CDR3 contains 15 residues. The germline V gene encodes CDR1 SGHRS and CDR2 YFSETQ. The CDR3 sequence: CASSLAGGVWEKLFF. The CDR3 DNA sequence: TGCGCCAGCAGCTTGGCCGGGGGGGTCTGGGAAAAACTGTTTTTT.

The sample holds a few counts of this clonotype. The chain carries TRBV2 and TRBJ2-3; D is undetermined. V dropped 5 bases and J dropped 0 bases, with 9 bases sitting between them. CDR1 SNHLY and CDR2 FYNNEI come from the germline V gene. The CDR3 has 14 residues. The CDR3 nucleotides are TGTGCCAGCAGTATTGACTGGAGCACAGATACGCAGTATTTT. Amino acid sequence: CASSIDWSTDTQYF.